What follows describes a single T cell receptor (beta chain). What it binds is not known. Primers used in a second PCR of about 7 to 12 cycles were a sample-barcoded 5' primer and a J-beta primer mix. One entry per CDR3 protein results from TCRdb running MiXCR on the 5' RACE reads. The sample carries some 1.7 million distinct CDR3 sequences, about 30% recorded once. Every donor gave approximately 10 milliliters of peripheral blood. These data belong to a study of blood T cells in healthy people across ages. The length of the CDR3 is 14 residues. CDR1 is KGHSH, CDR2 LQKENI, per germline. The V gene lost 2 bases and the J gene lost 13 bases, with 19 bases spanning the gap. Study findings and constraints: Across samples, TCR beta diversity tracked strongly with naive T cell percentage. It was the long-lived donors that had more naive CD4+ cells and higher diversity than aged donors.

The source is a woman in her 30s in good health. The specimen was blood. This chain uses TRBV18 with TRBJ2-3, with D possibly called TRBD1 or TRBD2 (5 bases each). CDR3 nucleotides: TGTGCCAGCTCACCAGATAGGGACCGCTACGAGGAGTATTTT. This gives the protein CASSPDRDRYEEYF.